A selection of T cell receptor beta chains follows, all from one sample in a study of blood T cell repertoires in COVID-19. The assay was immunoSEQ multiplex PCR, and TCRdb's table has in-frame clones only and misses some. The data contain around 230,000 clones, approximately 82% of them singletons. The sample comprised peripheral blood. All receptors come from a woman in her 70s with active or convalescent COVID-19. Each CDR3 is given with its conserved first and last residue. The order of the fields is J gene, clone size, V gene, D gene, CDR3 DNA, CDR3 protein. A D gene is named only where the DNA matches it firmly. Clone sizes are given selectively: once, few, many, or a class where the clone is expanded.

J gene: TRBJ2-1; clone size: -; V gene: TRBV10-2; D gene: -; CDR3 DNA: TGCGCCAGCAGAGGGTTTCAGGGGTTATCCTACAATGAGCAGTTCTTC; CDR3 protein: CASRGFQGLSYNEQFF
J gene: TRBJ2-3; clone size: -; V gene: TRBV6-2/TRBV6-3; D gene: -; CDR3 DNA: TGTGCCAGCAGTTACTCTGAGGGGGCGGGGGATACGCAGTATTTT; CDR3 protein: CASSYSEGAGDTQYF
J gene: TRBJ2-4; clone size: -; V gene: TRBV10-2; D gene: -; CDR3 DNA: TGCGCCAGCAGTGAGTCGTCACGGGGACTAGCCAAAAACATTCAGTACTTC; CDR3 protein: CASSESSRGLAKNIQYF
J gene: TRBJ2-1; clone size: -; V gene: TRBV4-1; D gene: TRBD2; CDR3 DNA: TGCGCCAGCAGCCAAAGAGGGACTAGCGGTGACTCCTACAATGAGCAGTTCTTC; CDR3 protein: CASSQRGTSGDSYNEQFF
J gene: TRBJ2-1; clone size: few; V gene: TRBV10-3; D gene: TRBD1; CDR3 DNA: TGTGCCACCGTCGGGACAGGGAAATACAATGAGCAGTTCTTC; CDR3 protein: CATVGTGKYNEQFF
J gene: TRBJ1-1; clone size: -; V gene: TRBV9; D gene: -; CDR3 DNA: TGTGCCAGCAGCGTAGAGACTAACTACGCTGAAGCTTTCTTT; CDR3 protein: CASSVETNYAEAFF
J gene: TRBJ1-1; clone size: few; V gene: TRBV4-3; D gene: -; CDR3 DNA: TGCGCCAGCAGCCAAGAGTGGGGGGGAAGGATTACTGAAGCTTTCTTT; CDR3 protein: CASSQEWGGRITEAFF
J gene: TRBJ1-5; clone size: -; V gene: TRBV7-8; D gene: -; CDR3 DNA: TGTGCCAGCACCTTAGGACGGACAAGCAATCAGCCCCAGCATTTT; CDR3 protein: CASTLGRTSNQPQHF
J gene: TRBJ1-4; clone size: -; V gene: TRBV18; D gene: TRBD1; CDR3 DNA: TGTGCCAGCTCACCCCTCGAGGGACAGGCCGACAAACTGTTTTTT; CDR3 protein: CASSPLEGQADKLFF
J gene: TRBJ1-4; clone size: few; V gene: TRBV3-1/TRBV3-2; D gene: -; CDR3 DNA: TGTGCCAGCGGACGACAGGATCGGCCTGAAAAACTGTTTTTT; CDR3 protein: CASGRQDRPEKLFF
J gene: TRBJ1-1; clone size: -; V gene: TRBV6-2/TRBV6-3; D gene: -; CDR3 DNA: TGTGCCAGCAGTTTACAGGCCGGAACTGAAGCTTTCTTT; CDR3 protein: CASSLQAGTEAFF
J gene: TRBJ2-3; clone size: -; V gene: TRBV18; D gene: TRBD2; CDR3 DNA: TGTGCCAGCTCACCTACCCGGGGGGAGATCACAGATACGCAGTATTTT; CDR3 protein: CASSPTRGEITDTQYF
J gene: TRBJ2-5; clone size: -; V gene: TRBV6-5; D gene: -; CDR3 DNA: TGTGCCAGCAGTTCAGTCGGGATAGCGGAGACCCAGTACTTC; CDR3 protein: CASSSVGIAETQYF
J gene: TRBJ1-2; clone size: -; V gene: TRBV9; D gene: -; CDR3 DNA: TGTGCCAGTAAGCGGAGGGAAGGAGGCTACACCTTC; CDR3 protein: CASKRREGGYTF
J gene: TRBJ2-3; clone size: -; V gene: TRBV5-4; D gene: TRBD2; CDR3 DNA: TGTGCCAGCAGTCTGGATGGGGGAGGGCGTGATACGCAGTATTTT; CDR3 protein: CASSLDGGGRDTQYF
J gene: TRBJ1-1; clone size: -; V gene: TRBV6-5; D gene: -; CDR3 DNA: TGTGCCAGCAGTTCCCAGGGGACCACTGAAGCTTTCTTT; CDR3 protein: CASSSQGTTEAFF
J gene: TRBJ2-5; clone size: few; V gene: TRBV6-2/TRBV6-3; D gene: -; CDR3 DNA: TGTGCCAGCAGTGCCAACAGGGGAGGCATGGAGACCCAGTACTTC; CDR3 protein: CASSANRGGMETQYF
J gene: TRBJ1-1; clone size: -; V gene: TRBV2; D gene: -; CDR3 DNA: TGTGCCAGCAGTGATGGGGGGTCCCAACCAACGGGCACTGAAGCTTTCTTT; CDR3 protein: CASSDGGSQPTGTEAFF
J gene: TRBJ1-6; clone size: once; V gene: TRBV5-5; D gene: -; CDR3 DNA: TGTGCCAGCAGCTTGCCAGTTTCTAATTCACCCCTCCACTTT; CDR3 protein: CASSLPVSNSPLHF
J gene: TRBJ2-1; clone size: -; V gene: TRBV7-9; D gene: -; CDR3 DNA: TGTGCCACCCGAGGAATATTTGGGACTTTTCAGTTCTTC; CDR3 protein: CATRGIFGTFQFF
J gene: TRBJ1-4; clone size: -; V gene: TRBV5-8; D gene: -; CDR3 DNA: TGTGCCAGCAGCTTGGCGAGGTCCTGGGATGAAAAACTGTTTTTT; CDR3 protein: CASSLARSWDEKLFF
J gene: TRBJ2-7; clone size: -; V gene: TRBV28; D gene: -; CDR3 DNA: TGTGCCAGCAGTCAAACGGCCATTGCTAGCAACGAGCAGTACTTC; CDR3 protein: CASSQTAIASNEQYF
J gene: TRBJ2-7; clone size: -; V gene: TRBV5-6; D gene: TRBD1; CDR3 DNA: TGTGCCAGCAGCGCCTTCGACAGGGGACTCGAGCAGTACTTC; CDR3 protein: CASSAFDRGLEQYF
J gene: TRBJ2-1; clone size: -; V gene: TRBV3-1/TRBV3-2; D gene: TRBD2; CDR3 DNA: TGTGCCAGCAGCCAAGGGGGGGGTCTGACCTACAATGAGCAGTTCTTC; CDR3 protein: CASSQGGGLTYNEQFF
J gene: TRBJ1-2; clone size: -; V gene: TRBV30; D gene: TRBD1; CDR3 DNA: TGTGCCTGGAGTGTACCGGACAGGCGCCTGACCCTTTATGGCTACACCTTC; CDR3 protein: CAWSVPDRRLTLYGYTF
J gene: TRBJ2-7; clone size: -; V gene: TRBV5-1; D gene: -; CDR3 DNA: TGCGCCAGCAGCCAGGGTACCTACGAGCAGTACTTC; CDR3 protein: CASSQGTYEQYF
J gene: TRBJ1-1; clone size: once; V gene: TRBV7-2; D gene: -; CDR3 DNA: TGTGCCAGCAGCTCCCGGACGGGGGGGATGAACACTGAAGCTTTCTTT; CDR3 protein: CASSSRTGGMNTEAFF
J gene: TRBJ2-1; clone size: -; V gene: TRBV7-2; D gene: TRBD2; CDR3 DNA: TGTGCCAGCAGCTGGACTAGCGGGAGTACACGGCAGTTCTTC; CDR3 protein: CASSWTSGSTRQFF
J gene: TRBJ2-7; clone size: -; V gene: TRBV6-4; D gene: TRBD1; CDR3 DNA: TGTGCCAGCATCAACTGGACAGGGGCCGGCGAGCAGTACTTC; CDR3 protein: CASINWTGAGEQYF
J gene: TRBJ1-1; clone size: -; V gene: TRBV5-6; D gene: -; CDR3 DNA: TGTGCCAGCAGCCTAACAGCGAACACTGAAGCTTTCTTT; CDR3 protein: CASSLTANTEAFF
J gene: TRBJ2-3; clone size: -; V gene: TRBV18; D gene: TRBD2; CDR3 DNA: TGTGCCAGCTCACCGCTTGAACGGGGGGGCAAGGATACGCAGTATTTT; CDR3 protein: CASSPLERGGKDTQYF
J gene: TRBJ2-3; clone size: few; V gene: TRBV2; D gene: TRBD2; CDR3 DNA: TGTGCCAGCAGCGGACTAGCGGGAGAAGATACGCAGTATTTT; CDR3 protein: CASSGLAGEDTQYF
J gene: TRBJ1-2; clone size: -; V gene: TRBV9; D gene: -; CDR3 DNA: TGTGCCAGCAGCTCCTCCCGGACCGGACGGGGCTATGGCTACACCTTC; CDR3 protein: CASSSSRTGRGYGYTF
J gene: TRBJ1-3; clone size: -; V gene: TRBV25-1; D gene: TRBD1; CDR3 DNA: TGTGCCAGCAGCCCGACTCCAGGGGGCGTTGGAAACACCATATATTTT; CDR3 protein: CASSPTPGGVGNTIYF
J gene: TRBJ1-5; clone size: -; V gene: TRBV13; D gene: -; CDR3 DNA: TGTGCCAGCAGCTATGGGCCAAATCAGCCCCAGCATTTT; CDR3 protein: CASSYGPNQPQHF
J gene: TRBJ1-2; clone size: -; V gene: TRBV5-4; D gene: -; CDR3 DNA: TGTGCCAGCAGCTTGGAGGAGGGGTCTGGCTACACCTTC; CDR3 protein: CASSLEEGSGYTF
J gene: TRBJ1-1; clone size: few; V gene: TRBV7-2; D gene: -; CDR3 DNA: TGTGCCAGCCGCTCACAACCTCAGGGAACTGAAGCTTTCTTT; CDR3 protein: CASRSQPQGTEAFF
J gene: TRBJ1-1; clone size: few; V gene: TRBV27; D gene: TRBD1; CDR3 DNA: TGTGCCAGCAGCCCTTCGACAGGGAGGTCTCCTGAAGCTTTCTTT; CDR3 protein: CASSPSTGRSPEAFF
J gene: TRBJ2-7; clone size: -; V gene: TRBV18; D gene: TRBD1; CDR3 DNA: TGTGCCAGCTCACCATTGGACAGGGGAGCCGAGCAGTACTTC; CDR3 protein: CASSPLDRGAEQYF
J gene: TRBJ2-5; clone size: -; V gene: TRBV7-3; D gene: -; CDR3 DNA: TGTGCCAGCAGCCAAAACTTAGAGACCCAGTACTTC; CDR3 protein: CASSQNLETQYF
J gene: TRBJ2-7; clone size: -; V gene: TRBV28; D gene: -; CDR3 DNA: TGTGCCAGCAGTTTGGCACCGCGGGACGGTGAGCAGTACTTC; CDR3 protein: CASSLAPRDGEQYF
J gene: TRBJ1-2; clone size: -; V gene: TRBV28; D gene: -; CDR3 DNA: TGTGCCAGCAGTTTATTAGGGGAGGGCTATGGCTACACCTTC; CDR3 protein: CASSLLGEGYGYTF
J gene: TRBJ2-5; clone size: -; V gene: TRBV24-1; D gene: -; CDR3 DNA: TGTGCCACCAGTGATCCTACGGCGGGAGAGACCCAGTACTTC; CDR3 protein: CATSDPTAGETQYF
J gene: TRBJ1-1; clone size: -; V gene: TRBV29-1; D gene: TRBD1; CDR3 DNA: TGCAGCGTCACGACAGGGAACCCTGGAATAGACACTGAAGCTTTCTTT; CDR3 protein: CSVTTGNPGIDTEAFF
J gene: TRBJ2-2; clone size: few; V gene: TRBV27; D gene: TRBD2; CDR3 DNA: TGTGCCAGCAGTCGGGGGGGGGCCGGGGAGCTGTTTTTT; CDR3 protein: CASSRGGAGELFF
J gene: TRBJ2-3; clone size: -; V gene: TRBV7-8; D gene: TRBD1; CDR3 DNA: TGTGCCAGCAACGACCGGGACAGGGGGGCTACGCAGTATTTT; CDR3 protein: CASNDRDRGATQYF
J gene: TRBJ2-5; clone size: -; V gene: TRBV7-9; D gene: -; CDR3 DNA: TGTGCCAGCAGCTTATCTGGTATGGGCCTGGACTTACAAGAGACCCAGTACTTC; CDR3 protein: CASSLSGMGLDLQETQYF
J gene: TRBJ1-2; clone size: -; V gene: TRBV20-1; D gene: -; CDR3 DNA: TGCAGTGCTAGCGTAATCTATGGCTACACCTTC; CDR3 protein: CSASVIYGYTF
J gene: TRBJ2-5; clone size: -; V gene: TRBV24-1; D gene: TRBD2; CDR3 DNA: TGTGCCACAGCCTCGACGGGGGGGGACCAAGAGACCCAGTACTTC; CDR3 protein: CATASTGGDQETQYF
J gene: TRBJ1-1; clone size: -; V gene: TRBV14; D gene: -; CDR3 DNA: TGTGCCAACAGGGCGAACACTGAAGCTTTCTTT; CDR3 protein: CANRANTEAFF
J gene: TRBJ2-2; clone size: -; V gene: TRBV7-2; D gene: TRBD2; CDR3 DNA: TGTGCCAGCAGCTTAGTCTATGGCGGGGGAGGGTCGGAGCTGTTTTTT; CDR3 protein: CASSLVYGGGGSELFF
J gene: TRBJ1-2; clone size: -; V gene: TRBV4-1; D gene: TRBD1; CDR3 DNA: TGCGCCAGCAGCCAAGATCGTGTCAGGGGGGACTATGGCTACACCTTC; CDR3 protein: CASSQDRVRGDYGYTF
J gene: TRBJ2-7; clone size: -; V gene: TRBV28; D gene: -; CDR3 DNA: TGTGCCAGCAGTTTAGTTCGGAGGGAAATCTACGAGCAGTACTTC; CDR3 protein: CASSLVRREIYEQYF